This T cell receptor (beta chain) emerged from a study of blood T cell repertoires in COVID-19. Across the study: Donors in the United States, Italy and Spain gave samples during acute or convalescent COVID-19.

Germline V gene lookup returns CDR1 SGHVS and CDR2 FNYEAQ. V was pared by 6 bases and J by 5 bases, with 8 bases of the junction left unmatched. This CDR3 comprises 15 residues. Profiling relied on immunoSEQ multiplex PCR, and the TCRdb table lists in-frame clones only, not all of them. The sample has more than 200,000 clones, about nine tenths seen once. This receptor was identified in a man in his 70s with acute or convalescent COVID-19. The rearrangement joins TRBV7-6 to TRBJ2-2; TRBD2 matches 8 bases. The sequenced sample consisted of peripheral blood. The CDR3 here is CASRRSGSGTGELFF. CDR3 coding DNA: TGTGCCAGCAGACGCAGCGGGAGTGGGACCGGGGAGCTGTTTTTT.